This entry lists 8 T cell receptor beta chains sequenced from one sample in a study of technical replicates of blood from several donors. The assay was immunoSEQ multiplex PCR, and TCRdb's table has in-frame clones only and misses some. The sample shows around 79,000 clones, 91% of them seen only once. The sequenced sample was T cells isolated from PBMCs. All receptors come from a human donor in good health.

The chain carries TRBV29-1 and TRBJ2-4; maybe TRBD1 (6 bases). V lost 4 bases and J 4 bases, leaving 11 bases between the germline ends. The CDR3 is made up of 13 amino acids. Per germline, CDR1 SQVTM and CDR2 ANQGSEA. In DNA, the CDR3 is TGCAGCGTTGGATGGACAGTAAAAAACATTCAGTACTTC. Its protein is CSVGWTVKNIQYF.

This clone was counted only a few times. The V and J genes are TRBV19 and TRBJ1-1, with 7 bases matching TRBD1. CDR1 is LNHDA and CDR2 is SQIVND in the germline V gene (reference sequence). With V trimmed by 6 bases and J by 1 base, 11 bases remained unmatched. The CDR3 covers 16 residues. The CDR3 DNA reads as TGTGCCAGTAGCGTAGACAGGGTAAGGTGGAACACTGAAGCTTTCTTT. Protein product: CASSVDRVRWNTEAFF. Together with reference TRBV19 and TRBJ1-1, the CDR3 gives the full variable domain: DGGITQSPKYLFRKEGQNVTLSCEQNLNHDAMYWYRQDPGQGLRLIYYSQIVNDFQKGDIAEGYSVSREKKESFPLTVTSAQKNPTAFYLCASSVDRVRWNTEAFFGQGTRLTVV.

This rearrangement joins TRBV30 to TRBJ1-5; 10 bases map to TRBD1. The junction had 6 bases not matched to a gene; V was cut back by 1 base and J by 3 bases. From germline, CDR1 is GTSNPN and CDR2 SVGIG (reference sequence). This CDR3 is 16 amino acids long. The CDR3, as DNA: TGTGCCTGGAGTGGGACAGGGGGTCCTTACAATCAGCCCCAGCATTTT. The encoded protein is CAWSGTGGPYNQPQHF.

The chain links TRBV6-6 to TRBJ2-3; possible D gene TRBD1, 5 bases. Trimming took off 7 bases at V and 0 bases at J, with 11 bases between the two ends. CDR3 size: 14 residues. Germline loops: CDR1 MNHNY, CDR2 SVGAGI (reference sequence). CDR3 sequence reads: CASTSRGSTDTQYF. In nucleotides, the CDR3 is TGTGCCAGCACCTCAAGGGGAAGCACAGATACGCAGTATTTT.

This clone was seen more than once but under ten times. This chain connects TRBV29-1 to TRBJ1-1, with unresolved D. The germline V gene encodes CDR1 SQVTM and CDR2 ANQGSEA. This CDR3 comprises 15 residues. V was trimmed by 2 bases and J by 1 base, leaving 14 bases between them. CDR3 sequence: CSVESPAGANTEAFF. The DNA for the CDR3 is TGCAGCGTTGAATCCCCCGCAGGTGCGAACACTGAAGCTTTCTTT.

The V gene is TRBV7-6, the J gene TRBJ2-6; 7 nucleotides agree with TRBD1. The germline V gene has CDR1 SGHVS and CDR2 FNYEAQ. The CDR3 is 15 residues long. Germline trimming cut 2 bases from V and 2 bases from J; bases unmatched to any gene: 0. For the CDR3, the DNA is TGTGCCAGCAGCTTAAGGGGGCCTGGGGCCAACGTCCTGACTTTC. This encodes CASSLRGPGANVLTF.

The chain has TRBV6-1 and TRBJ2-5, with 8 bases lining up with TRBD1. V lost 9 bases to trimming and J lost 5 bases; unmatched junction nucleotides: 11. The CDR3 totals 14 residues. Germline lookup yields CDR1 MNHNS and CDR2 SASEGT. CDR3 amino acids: CARLRTGTGETQYF. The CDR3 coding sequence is TGTGCCAGACTAAGGACAGGGACGGGGGAGACCCAGTACTTC.

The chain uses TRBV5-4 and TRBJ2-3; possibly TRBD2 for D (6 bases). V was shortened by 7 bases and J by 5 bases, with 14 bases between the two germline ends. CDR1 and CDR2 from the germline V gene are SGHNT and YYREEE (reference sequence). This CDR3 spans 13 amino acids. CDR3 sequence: CASRGGTEDTQYF. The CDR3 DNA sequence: TGTGCCAGCCGTGGGGGGACCGAAGATACGCAGTATTTT.